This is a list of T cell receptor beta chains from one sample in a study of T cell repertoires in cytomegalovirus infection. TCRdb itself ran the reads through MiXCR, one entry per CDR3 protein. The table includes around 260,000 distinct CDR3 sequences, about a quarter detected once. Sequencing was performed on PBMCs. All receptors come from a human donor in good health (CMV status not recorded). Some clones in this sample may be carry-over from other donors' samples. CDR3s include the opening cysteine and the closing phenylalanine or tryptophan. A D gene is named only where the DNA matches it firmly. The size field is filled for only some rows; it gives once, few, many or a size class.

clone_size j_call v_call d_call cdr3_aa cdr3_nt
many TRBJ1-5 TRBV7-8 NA CASSLAKRGNLQPQHF TGTGCCAGCAGCTTAGCAAAGAGGGGGAACCTTCAGCCCCAGCATTTT
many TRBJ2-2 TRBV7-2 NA CASSLTGNTGELFF TGTGCCAGCAGCTTGACAGGGAACACCGGGGAGCTGTTTTTT
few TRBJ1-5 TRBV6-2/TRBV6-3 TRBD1 CASSYGPGGPLVQPQHF TGTGCCAGCAGTTACGGTCCAGGGGGCCCCCTGGTACAGCCCCAGCATTTT
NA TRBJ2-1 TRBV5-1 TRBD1 CASSLASTGATLNEQFF TGCGCCAGCAGCTTGGCCTCGACAGGGGCGACTCTCAATGAGCAGTTCTTC
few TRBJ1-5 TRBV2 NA CASLGIYSNQPQHF TGTGCCAGCCTAGGGATTTATAGCAATCAGCCCCAGCATTTT
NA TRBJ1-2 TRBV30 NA CAWSPWQGMGYGYTF TGTGCCTGGAGCCCCTGGCAGGGGATGGGCTATGGCTACACCTTC
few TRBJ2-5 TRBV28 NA CASSFRPGDRETQYF TGTGCCAGCAGTTTCCGTCCGGGGGATCGAGAGACCCAGTACTTC
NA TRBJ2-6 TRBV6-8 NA CASSYQGIRLSGANVLTF TGTGCCAGCAGTTACCAGGGCATCCGGCTCTCTGGGGCCAACGTCCTGACTTTC
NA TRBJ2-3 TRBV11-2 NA CASSASIGFTDTQYF TGTGCCAGCAGCGCTAGCATTGGATTCACAGATACGCAGTATTTT
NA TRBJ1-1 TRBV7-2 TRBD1 CASSFVTGVNTEAFF TGTGCCAGCAGCTTCGTGACAGGGGTGAACACTGAAGCTTTCTTT
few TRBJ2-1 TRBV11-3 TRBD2 CASSRAGGNGYNEQFF TGTGCCAGCAGCCGCGCGGGAGGCAATGGTTACAATGAGCAGTTCTTC
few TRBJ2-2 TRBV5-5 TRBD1 CASSLAQGAITGELFF TGTGCCAGCAGCTTGGCACAGGGGGCGATCACCGGGGAGCTGTTTTTT
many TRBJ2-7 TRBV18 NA CASSPREGVYEQYF TGTGCCAGCTCACCAAGGGAGGGGGTCTACGAGCAGTACTTC
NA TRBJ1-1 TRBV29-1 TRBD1 CSGQTGRATEAFF TGCAGCGGTCAGACAGGGAGAGCCACTGAAGCTTTCTTT
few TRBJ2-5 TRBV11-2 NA CASSLAPGRADQETQYF TGTGCCAGCAGCTTAGCACCTGGACGCGCTGACCAAGAGACCCAGTACTTC
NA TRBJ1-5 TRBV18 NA CASSPKGSNQPQHF TGTGCCAGCTCACCAAAGGGGAGCAATCAGCCCCAGCATTTT
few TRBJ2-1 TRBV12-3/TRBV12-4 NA CASSFGDLRYNEQFF TGTGCCAGCAGTTTTGGGGACTTGAGGTACAATGAGCAGTTCTTC
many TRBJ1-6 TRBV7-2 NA CASSPLYRDVSPLHF TGTGCCAGCAGTCCCCTATACAGGGATGTTTCACCCCTCCACTTT
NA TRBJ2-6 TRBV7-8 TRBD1 CASSLGGDRGPGANVLTF TGTGCCAGCAGCTTAGGAGGGGACAGGGGCCCTGGGGCCAACGTCCTGACTTTC
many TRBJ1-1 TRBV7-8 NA CASSLSGADNTEAFF TGTGCCAGCAGCTTATCAGGGGCTGACAACACTGAAGCTTTCTTT
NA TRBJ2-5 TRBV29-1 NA CSVGRGRAETQYF TGCAGCGTTGGTAGGGGACGGGCAGAGACCCAGTACTTC
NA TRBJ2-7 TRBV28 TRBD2 CASSPRDYSYEQYF TGTGCCAGCAGTCCCAGGGACTACTCCTACGAGCAGTACTTC
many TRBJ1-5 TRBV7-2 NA CASSFGDGQPQHF TGTGCCAGCAGCTTCGGGGATGGTCAGCCCCAGCATTTT
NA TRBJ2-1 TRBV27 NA CASSPGTPYNEQFF TGTGCCAGCAGTCCCGGGACTCCATACAATGAGCAGTTCTTC
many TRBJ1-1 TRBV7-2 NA CASSEGPNTEAFF TGTGCCAGCAGTGAGGGGCCCAACACTGAAGCTTTCTTT
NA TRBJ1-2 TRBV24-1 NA CATRGLDYGYTF TGTGCCACCAGGGGGCTGGACTATGGCTACACCTTC
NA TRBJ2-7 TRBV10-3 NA CAISGPGVVEQYF TGTGCCATCAGCGGCCCCGGAGTGGTCGAGCAGTACTTC
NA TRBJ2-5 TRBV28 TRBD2 CASSFIGLAGQETQYF TGTGCCAGCAGTTTCATCGGCCTAGCGGGACAAGAGACCCAGTACTTC
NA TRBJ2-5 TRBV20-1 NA CSARGNLQETQYF TGCAGTGCTAGGGGGAACCTCCAAGAGACCCAGTACTTC
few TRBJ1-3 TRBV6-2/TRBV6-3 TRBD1 CASSPLGQAISGNTIYF TGTGCCAGCAGCCCCCTCGGACAGGCCATCTCTGGAAACACCATATATTTT
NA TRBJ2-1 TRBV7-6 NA CASSLVGSVNEQFF TGTGCCAGCAGCTTAGTAGGGTCTGTCAATGAGCAGTTCTTC
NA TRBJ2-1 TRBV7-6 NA CASSLYGVSSYNEQFF TGTGCCAGCAGCTTATATGGGGTGAGCTCCTACAATGAGCAGTTCTTC
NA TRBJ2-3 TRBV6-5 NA CASSYSGVTDTQYF TGTGCCAGCAGTTACTCGGGGGTCACAGATACGCAGTATTTT
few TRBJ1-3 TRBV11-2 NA CASSLPTGNTIYF TGTGCCAGCAGCTTGCCCACGGGAAACACCATATATTTT
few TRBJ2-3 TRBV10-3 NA CAIRSMSSTDTQYF TGTGCCATCCGAAGCATGTCCAGCACAGATACGCAGTATTTT
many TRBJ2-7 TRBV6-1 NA CASTPAGAPYEQYF TGTGCCAGCACTCCCGCGGGGGCCCCCTACGAGCAGTACTTC
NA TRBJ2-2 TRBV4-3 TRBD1 CASSQEAGGSGELFF TGCGCCAGCAGCCAAGAGGCAGGGGGCTCCGGGGAGCTGTTTTTT
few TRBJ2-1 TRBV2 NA CASSELGTVNNEQFF TGTGCCAGCAGTGAACTTGGGACTGTCAACAATGAGCAGTTCTTC
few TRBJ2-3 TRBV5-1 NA CASGAGSTDTQYF TGCGCCAGCGGTGCGGGGAGCACAGATACGCAGTATTTT
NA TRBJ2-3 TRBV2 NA CASSEPPPSAPSTDTQYF TGTGCCAGCAGTGAACCTCCGCCTAGCGCTCCTAGCACAGATACGCAGTATTTT
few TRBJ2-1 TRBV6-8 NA CASSSTSRGRIGLNEQFF TGTGCCAGCAGCTCAACCTCACGCGGCCGAATAGGACTCAATGAGCAGTTCTTC
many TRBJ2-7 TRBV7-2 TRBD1 CASSIRDRGSYEQYF TGTGCCAGCAGTATCCGGGACAGGGGTTCCTACGAGCAGTACTTC
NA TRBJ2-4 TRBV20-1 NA CSASGSFKNIQYF TGCAGTGCTAGCGGGAGCTTTAAAAACATTCAGTACTTC
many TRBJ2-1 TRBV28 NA CASSPENSYNEQFF TGTGCCAGCAGCCCGGAGAATTCCTACAATGAGCAGTTCTTC
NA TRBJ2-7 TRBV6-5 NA CASSIALTSYEQYF TGTGCCAGCAGTATAGCGCTTACCTCCTACGAGCAGTACTTC
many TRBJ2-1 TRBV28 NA CASPVWFSRPF TGTGCCAGTCCTGTTTGGTTTAGCCGTCCTTTC
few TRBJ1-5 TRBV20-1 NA CSASEQGFNQPQHF TGCAGTGCTAGTGAGCAGGGCTTCAATCAGCCCCAGCATTTT
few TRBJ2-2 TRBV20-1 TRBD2 CSASLAVTGELFF TGCAGTGCAAGTCTAGCGGTCACCGGGGAGCTGTTTTTT
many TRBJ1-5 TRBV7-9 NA CASSLDDSNQPQHF TGTGCCAGCAGCTTAGATGACAGCAATCAGCCCCAGCATTTT
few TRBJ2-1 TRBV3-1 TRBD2 CASSRGSGVGNEQFF TGTGCCAGCAGCAGAGGTAGCGGGGTAGGGAATGAGCAGTTCTTC
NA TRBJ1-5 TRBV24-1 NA CATSGTENQPQHF TGTGCCACCAGTGGAACGGAGAATCAGCCCCAGCATTTT
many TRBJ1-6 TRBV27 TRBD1 CASSWGSGTGASPLHF TGTGCCAGCAGTTGGGGTTCGGGGACAGGGGCCTCACCCCTCCACTTT
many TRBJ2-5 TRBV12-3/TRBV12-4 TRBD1 CASSSGTAEETQYF TGTGCCAGCAGTTCTGGGACAGCCGAAGAGACCCAGTACTTC